This TCR beta chain was retrieved from a study of OX40 agonist ivuxolimab in advanced cancers. Turning to the study itself: The dose-escalation cohort had hepatocellular carcinoma, melanoma, renal cell or head and neck cancer.

Some clones are missing from TCRdb's copy, which holds only in-frame ones; the method was immunoSEQ multiplex PCR. The table lists over 40,000 clones, around 88% of them singletons. The CDR3 covers 16 residues. CDR1 is SEHNR and CDR2 is FQNEAQ in the germline V gene (reference sequence). V was clipped by 5 bases and J by 7 bases; unmatched bases: 12. Study-wide results and limits: Doses of 0.1 to 3.0 mg/kg were accompanied by clonal expansion of CD4+ and CD8+ blood T cells by week 6.

As regards this clone: Its antigen is not identified.

Autoimmune disease history or systemic immunosuppression excluded patients. Blood was sampled at baseline, cycle 4 day 1, and cycle 7 day 1. The clonotype comes from an adult with an advanced solid tumor such as melanoma, head and neck, liver or kidney cancer. This chain uses TRBV7-9 with TRBJ2-7; 12 bases are a match to TRBD1. Sequenced here: CD4+ or CD8+ T cells sorted from blood, sampled in a trial of the OX40 agonist ivuxolimab. CDR3 sequence: CASSPRTGQGADEQYF. The CDR3 DNA follows: TGTGCCAGCAGCCCCAGGACGGGACAGGGGGCGGATGAGCAGTACTTC.